This record covers a single T cell receptor beta chain. Original handling: Nucleated cell number was recorded as an estimate derived from reference gene primer amplification. Method: immunoSEQ multiplex PCR; TCRdb's copy keeps in-frame clones and lacks some. The V and J calls and clone size are taken from that table; D and trimming were inferred from the DNA. Of 100,000 or so clones in the sample, roughly 77% were seen once. Germline V gives CDR1 DFQATT, CDR2 SNEGSKA (reference sequence). The J segment lost 6 bases and the V segment lost 3 bases, leaving 13 bases of the junction unmatched. This CDR3 spans 15 amino acids. This entry belongs to a study of blood T cell repertoires in COVID-19. As for the study in general: Sample material is recorded as cDNA or gDNA derived from T cells, B-cell-depleted T cells, or PBMCs.

The clonotype originates from a human donor in a cohort sampled during active COVID-19. Sequencing was done on a sample of peripheral blood. The chain carries TRBV20-1 and TRBJ2-7; 8 nucleotides agree with TRBD1. The CDR3 DNA is TGCAGTGCTAGTAGCCGGGACAGGCAGGAAGGCGAGCAGTACTTC. Amino acids: CSASSRDRQEGEQYF.